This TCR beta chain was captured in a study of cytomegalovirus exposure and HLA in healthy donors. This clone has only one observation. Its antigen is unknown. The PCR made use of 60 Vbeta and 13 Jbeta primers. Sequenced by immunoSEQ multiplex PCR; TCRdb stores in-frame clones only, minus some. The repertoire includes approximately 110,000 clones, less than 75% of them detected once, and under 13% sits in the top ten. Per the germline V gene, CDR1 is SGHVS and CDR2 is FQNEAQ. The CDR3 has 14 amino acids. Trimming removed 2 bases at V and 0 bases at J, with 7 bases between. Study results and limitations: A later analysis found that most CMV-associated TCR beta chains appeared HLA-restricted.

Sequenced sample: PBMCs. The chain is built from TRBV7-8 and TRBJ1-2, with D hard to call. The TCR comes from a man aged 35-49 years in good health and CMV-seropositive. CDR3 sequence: CASSLNSPNYGYTF. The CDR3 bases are TGTGCCAGCAGCTTAAACAGCCCTAACTATGGCTACACCTTC.